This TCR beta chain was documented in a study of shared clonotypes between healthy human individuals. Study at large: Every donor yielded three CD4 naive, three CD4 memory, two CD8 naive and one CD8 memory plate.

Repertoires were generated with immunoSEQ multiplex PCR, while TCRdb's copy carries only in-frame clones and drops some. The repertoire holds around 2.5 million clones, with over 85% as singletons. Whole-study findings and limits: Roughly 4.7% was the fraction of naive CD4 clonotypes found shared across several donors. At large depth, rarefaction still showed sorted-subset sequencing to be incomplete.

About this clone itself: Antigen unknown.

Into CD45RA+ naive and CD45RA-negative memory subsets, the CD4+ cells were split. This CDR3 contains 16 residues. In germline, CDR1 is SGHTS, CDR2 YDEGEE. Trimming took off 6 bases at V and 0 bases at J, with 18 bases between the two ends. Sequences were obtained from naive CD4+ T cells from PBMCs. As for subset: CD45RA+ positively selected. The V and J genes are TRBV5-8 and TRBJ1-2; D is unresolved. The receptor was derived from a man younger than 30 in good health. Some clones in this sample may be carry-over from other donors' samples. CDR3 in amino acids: CASTDGMDFTNYGYTF. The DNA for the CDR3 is TGTGCCAGCACCGATGGAATGGACTTCACTAACTATGGCTACACCTTC.